These T cell receptor beta chains were read from a single sample in a study of cytomegalovirus exposure and HLA in healthy donors. Clones were sequenced by immunoSEQ multiplex PCR, and TCRdb holds only the in-frame ones, with some missing. The sample records nearly 200,000 clones, 80% to 90% being singletons. Sequencing was done on a sample of PBMCs. The receptors were sampled from a woman aged 25 to 39 in good health and CMV-seropositive. The CDR3 runs from the conserved cysteine through the conserved F or W. The D gene is left open where the match is weak. Clone size appears in some rows only: once, few, many, or a class for an expanded clone.

v_gene	abundance	d_gene	j_gene	CDR3aa	CDR3nt
TRBV2	-	-	TRBJ2-1	CASSVAGDETNEQFF	TGTGCCAGCAGTGTGGCCGGGGATGAAACCAATGAGCAGTTCTTC
TRBV28	-	TRBD1	TRBJ2-5	CASRIQGGTQYF	TGTGCCAGCAGAATACAGGGGGGGACCCAGTACTTC
TRBV28	-	-	TRBJ1-2	CASSFTGGNDTF	TGTGCCAGCAGTTTTACGGGGGGCAACGACACCTTC
TRBV5-4	-	TRBD2	TRBJ2-3	CASSLTSGSDTQYF	TGTGCCAGCAGCTTGACTAGCGGGAGTGATACGCAGTATTTT
TRBV11-3	once	-	TRBJ2-6	CASSFVGGSGANVLTF	TGTGCCAGCAGCTTTGTAGGGGGATCTGGGGCCAACGTCCTGACTTTC
TRBV4-2	-	-	TRBJ1-2	CASSQAGNRVPSRNYGYTF	TGTGCCAGCAGCCAGGCAGGGAATCGAGTTCCAAGCCGTAACTATGGCTACACCTTC
TRBV11-2	-	-	TRBJ2-7	CASSGDIPTYEQYF	TGTGCCAGCAGCGGGGACATACCGACCTACGAGCAGTACTTC
TRBV5-4	-	TRBD1	TRBJ1-1	CASSRNIGQGVGTEAFF	TGTGCCAGCAGCCGCAACATTGGACAGGGGGTTGGTACTGAAGCTTTCTTT
TRBV2	-	-	TRBJ1-2	CASMSGRGGYTF	TGTGCCAGCATGTCGGGTCGCGGTGGCTACACCTTC
TRBV6-5	-	TRBD1	TRBJ1-2	CASQNRGLGGYTF	TGTGCCAGCCAAAACAGGGGGCTGGGTGGCTACACCTTC
TRBV7-9	-	-	TRBJ2-1	CASSSTQVSYNEQFF	TGTGCCAGCAGCTCGACACAGGTATCCTACAATGAGCAGTTCTTC
TRBV28	-	-	TRBJ2-3	CASSLNVETDTQYF	TGTGCCAGCAGTTTAAACGTGGAGACAGATACGCAGTATTTT
TRBV27	once	TRBD2	TRBJ2-1	CASRPGTSGRAYNEQFF	TGTGCCAGCAGGCCCGGGACTAGCGGGAGGGCCTACAATGAGCAGTTCTTC
TRBV6-5	-	-	TRBJ1-2	CASSNRNYGYTF	TGTGCCAGCAGTAACAGGAACTATGGCTACACCTTC
TRBV6-7	-	TRBD1	TRBJ1-5	CASSYHPKDRAVYSNQPQHF	TGTGCCAGCAGTTACCATCCCAAAGACAGGGCGGTATATAGCAATCAGCCCCAGCATTTT
TRBV10-3	-	-	TRBJ1-2	CAISEAGEGGYTF	TGTGCCATCAGTGAGGCAGGGGAAGGCGGCTACACCTTC
TRBV7-6	-	-	TRBJ1-2	CASSSSASTELYGYTF	TGTGCCAGCAGCTCGTCAGCGTCGACAGAACTCTATGGCTACACCTTC
TRBV5-1	once	TRBD1	TRBJ1-1	CASARDRSNTEAFF	TGCGCCAGCGCTCGGGACAGATCGAACACTGAAGCTTTCTTT
TRBV6-5	-	TRBD1	TRBJ1-4	CASSYEGAREKLFF	TGTGCCAGCAGTTACGAGGGGGCTAGAGAAAAACTGTTTTTT
TRBV28	-	TRBD2	TRBJ2-3	CASSFSSGTLGTQYF	TGTGCCAGCAGTTTCTCTAGCGGGACTTTGGGTACGCAGTATTTT
TRBV4-2	-	-	TRBJ2-7	CASSQDPVVPYEQYF	TGTGCCAGCAGCCAAGATCCGGTGGTGCCCTACGAGCAGTACTTC
TRBV9	-	-	TRBJ2-1	CASSSSGSEQFF	TGTGCCAGCAGCTCCTCGGGTTCGGAGCAGTTCTTC
TRBV15	-	-	TRBJ2-5	CATGEQETQYF	TGTGCCACAGGAGAACAAGAGACCCAGTACTTC
TRBV10-2	-	-	TRBJ1-2	CASSEMENYGYTF	TGCGCCAGCAGTGAAATGGAGAACTATGGCTACACCTTC
TRBV7-9	few	TRBD1	TRBJ1-2	CASSRTGRPYGYTF	TGTGCCAGCAGCCGGACAGGGCGTCCCTATGGCTACACCTTC
TRBV28	-	-	TRBJ1-1	CASSQQGLEAFF	TGTGCCAGCAGTCAGCAGGGACTTGAAGCTTTCTTT
TRBV28	-	TRBD1	TRBJ1-2	CASSRDFGQGVGYTF	TGTGCCAGCAGTCGCGACTTTGGGCAGGGGGTTGGCTACACCTTC
TRBV2	-	TRBD2	TRBJ2-5	CASSVSGSRETQYF	TGTGCCAGCAGTGTAAGCGGGAGCCGAGAGACCCAGTACTTC
TRBV20-1	-	-	TRBJ2-3	CSADTTDTQYF	TGCAGTGCTGATACAACAGATACGCAGTATTTT
TRBV5-1	-	TRBD1	TRBJ2-1	CASSWTGVYNEQFF	TGCGCCAGCAGCTGGACAGGGGTCTACAATGAGCAGTTCTTC
TRBV28	-	TRBD1	TRBJ1-2	CASSPAPRDRFYGYTF	TGTGCCAGCAGCCCCGCCCCCCGGGACAGGTTCTATGGCTACACCTTC
TRBV6-1	many	TRBD2	TRBJ2-7	CASSEAGTSNEQYF	TGTGCCAGCAGTGAAGCGGGGACTAGCAACGAGCAGTACTTC
TRBV7-8	-	-	TRBJ2-1	CASSPLHNEQFF	TGTGCCAGCAGCCCTCTCCACAATGAGCAGTTCTTC
TRBV11-3	-	-	TRBJ2-1	CASSSTSPGNEQFF	TGTGCCAGCAGCTCCACTAGTCCCGGGAATGAGCAGTTCTTC
TRBV5-4	-	TRBD2	TRBJ2-7	CASSLEVAGVAEQYF	TGTGCCAGCAGCTTGGAAGTAGCGGGAGTTGCCGAGCAGTACTTC
TRBV2	-	-	TRBJ1-1	CASSGQLNTEAFF	TGTGCCAGCAGTGGACAGTTGAACACTGAAGCTTTCTTT
TRBV6-5	once	-	TRBJ2-7	CASSEQGSYEQYF	TGTGCCAGCAGCGAACAGGGTTCCTACGAGCAGTACTTC
TRBV18	-	TRBD1	TRBJ2-7	CASSPVRTDRVLYEQYF	TGTGCCAGCTCACCGGTTAGGACGGACAGGGTGCTGTACGAGCAGTACTTC
TRBV30	-	-	TRBJ1-4	CAWSDLGRAGEKLFF	TGTGCCTGGAGTGATTTAGGCAGGGCTGGGGAAAAACTGTTTTTT
TRBV5-1	-	TRBD1	TRBJ2-3	CASSRDSGYTDTQYF	TGCGCCAGCAGCCGGGACAGCGGATACACAGATACGCAGTATTTT
TRBV2	once	-	TRBJ1-2	CASIRDVDSWRYGYTF	TGTGCCAGCATAAGGGATGTCGACAGCTGGCGCTATGGCTACACCTTC
TRBV19	-	TRBD1	TRBJ2-7	CASSFLGTGRDEQYF	TGTGCCAGTAGTTTCTTGGGGACAGGGCGCGACGAGCAGTACTTC
TRBV18	once	TRBD1	TRBJ2-1	CASSPRRDRDEQFF	TGTGCCAGCTCACCAAGACGGGACAGGGATGAGCAGTTCTTC
TRBV28	-	-	TRBJ2-1	CASSPDRISYNEQFF	TGTGCCAGCAGCCCGGACAGAATCTCCTACAATGAGCAGTTCTTC
TRBV7-7	-	-	TRBJ2-2	CASSLGGVSGGELFF	TGTGCTAGCAGCTTAGGAGGGGTTAGCGGCGGGGAGCTGTTTTTT
TRBV30	-	TRBD2	TRBJ2-1	CAWEGLAREQFF	TGTGCCTGGGAAGGACTAGCACGTGAGCAGTTCTTC
TRBV7-2	-	-	TRBJ1-3	CASSFSGQSGNTIYF	TGTGCCAGCAGTTTCTCTGGACAGTCTGGAAACACCATATATTTT
TRBV6-1	-	TRBD2	TRBJ2-2	CASSEGPQLAANTGELFF	TGTGCCAGCAGTGAAGGGCCACAGCTAGCGGCCAACACCGGGGAGCTGTTTTTT
TRBV15	-	-	TRBJ1-2	CATSSTFDYGYTF	TGTGCCACCAGCAGCACATTTGACTATGGCTACACCTTC
TRBV30	-	-	TRBJ2-7	CAWIGERYEQYF	TGTGCCTGGATTGGGGAGCGGTACGAGCAGTACTTC
TRBV5-1	-	TRBD1	TRBJ2-7	CASSLTTRDRLYEQYF	TGCGCCAGCAGCTTGACCACCCGGGACAGGCTCTACGAGCAGTACTTC
TRBV5-5	-	-	TRBJ2-3	CASSLFTGGGGTDTQYF	TGTGCCAGCAGCCTCTTTACAGGGGGGGGTGGCACAGATACGCAGTATTTT
TRBV6-6	-	-	TRBJ1-2	CASSLNRATGVGGYTF	TGTGCCAGCAGTCTAAACCGGGCGACAGGCGTAGGTGGCTACACCTTC
TRBV29-1	-	TRBD1	TRBJ2-7	CSVGQPYEQYF	TGCAGCGTGGGACAGCCTTACGAGCAGTACTTC
TRBV7-2	-	TRBD1	TRBJ2-7	CASSLAIGQGYEQYF	TGTGCCAGCAGCTTAGCCATCGGACAGGGCTACGAGCAGTACTTC
TRBV19	-	TRBD1	TRBJ1-5	CASSPDRGKPQHF	TGTGCCAGTAGTCCCGACAGGGGTAAGCCCCAGCATTTT
TRBV5-1	-	TRBD1	TRBJ2-1	CASRQDRVNEQFF	TGCGCCAGCAGGCAAGACAGGGTCAATGAGCAGTTCTTC